The 18 T cell receptor beta chains in this list originate from one sample, sequenced in a study of blood T cell repertoires in COVID-19. Assay used: immunoSEQ multiplex PCR; TCRdb lists only in-frame clones, some missing. Here the sample spans more than 200,000 clones, about nine tenths being singletons. Input material: peripheral blood. These receptors were taken from a man in his fifties with acute or convalescent COVID-19.

The CDR3 reads CSDMDSFYSNQPQHF. The DNA of the CDR3 is TGCAGCGACATGGACAGCTTTTATAGCAATCAGCCCCAGCATTTT. The J gene is TRBJ1-5, the V gene TRBV29-1; D may be TRBD1 (6 bases). In germline, CDR1 is SQVTM, CDR2 ANQGSEA. The CDR3 has 15 amino acids. V was shortened by 7 bases and J by 0 bases, with 16 bases between the two germline ends.

The V call is TRBV14, the J call TRBJ1-2; possibly TRBD1 for D (6 bases). CDR3 length: 15 residues. V shed 3 bases and J shed 5 bases, with 16 bases lying between them. In germline, CDR1 is SGHDN, CDR2 FVKESK. Written as DNA, the CDR3 is TGTGCCAGCAGCCAGTTACCCGGCCAGGGGTATGGCTACACCTTC. It is translated as CASSQLPGQGYGYTF.

This chain uses TRBV27 with TRBJ1-1; unclear D gene. Per the germline V gene, CDR1 is MNHEY and CDR2 is SMNVEV (reference sequence). V shed 4 bases and J shed 4 bases, with 19 bases lying between them. The CDR3 is made up of 16 amino acids. DNA for the CDR3: TGTGCCAGCAGTTCCGCCAACGATTTAGCGGGCACTGAAGCTTTCTTT. This translates into CASSSANDLAGTEAFF.

The chain employs TRBV5-5 and TRBJ1-5, with TRBD1 identical over 7 bases. V lost 4 bases and J lost 0; bases outside the gene matches: 7. The CDR3 extends over 16 amino acids. CDR1 SGHKS and CDR2 YYEKEE come from the germline V gene (reference sequence). The CDR3 spells CASSRGQSLSNQPQHF. The CDR3 nucleotides are TGTGCCAGCAGCCGGGGACAGAGCCTTAGCAATCAGCCCCAGCATTTT.

This sequence joins TRBV12-5 and TRBJ2-7; 7 nucleotides align to TRBD1. Unmatched junction bases numbered 12, after V lost 5 bases and J lost 2 bases. The CDR3 is 16 residues long. Per the germline V gene, CDR1 is LGHNT and CDR2 is FRNRAP. CDR3 loop: CASGNYRDRRAYEQYF. The CDR3 DNA reads as TGTGCTAGTGGTAACTACCGGGACAGACGTGCCTACGAGCAGTACTTC.

The V and J genes are TRBV10-3 and TRBJ2-1; the match to TRBD1 covers 7 bases. The CDR3 sequence is 18 residues long. J gave up 4 bases and V 8 bases, and 20 bases lay outside the gene matches. Germline lookup yields CDR1 ENHRY and CDR2 SYGVKD. DNA for the CDR3: TGTGCCATCGCAGCATCCTTTATCTTGGCAGGGGGATACAATGAGCAGTTCTTC. Its translation is CAIAASFILAGGYNEQFF.

V and J are TRBV6-5 and TRBJ1-5, with D unclear. Germline assignment: CDR1 MNHEY and CDR2 SVGAGI. Trimming left V 6 bases short and J 5 bases short, with 11 bases between. This CDR3 has 13 residues. The CDR3 bases are TGTGCCAGCAGCCGTGAAGCGGATCAGCCCCAGCATTTT. Translated, it gives CASSREADQPQHF.

This sequence joins TRBV6-5 and TRBJ1-3; 11 positions match TRBD1. This CDR3 has 14 amino acids. CDR1 is MNHEY and CDR2 is SVGAGI in the germline V gene. V gave up 8 bases and J gave up 4 bases; unmatched junction bases: 4. The CDR3 spells CASLDRGRGNTIYF. CDR3 in DNA: TGTGCCAGCCTGGACAGGGGGCGAGGAAACACCATATATTTT.

There are a few counts of this clone. The rearrangement joins TRBV28 to TRBJ1-5; D possibly corresponds to TRBD1 (5 bases). Deletions cut 5 bases from V and 0 bases from J, with 11 bases between. Germline values: CDR1 MDHEN, CDR2 SYDVKM. CDR3 size: 15 residues. The DNA for the CDR3 is TGTGCCAGCAGTGGCACGACAGCTAGCAATCAGCCCCAGCATTTT. Translating gives CASSGTTASNQPQHF.

This chain uses TRBV6-5 with TRBJ2-3, with D perhaps TRBD2 (5 bases). The CDR3 has 13 amino acids. Germline values: CDR1 MNHEY, CDR2 SVGAGI. The V gene lost 6 bases and the J gene lost 4 bases, with 11 bases spanning the gap. This CDR3 reads CASRLGVADTQYF. The DNA for the CDR3 is TGTGCCAGCAGGCTCGGGGTTGCAGATACGCAGTATTTT.

This chain joins TRBV18 and TRBJ1-2; 7 bases align to TRBD1. With V trimmed by 2 bases and J by 4 bases, 10 bases remained unmatched. Germline V lookup: CDR1 KGHSH, CDR2 LQKENI. The CDR3 is 16 residues long. CDR3 residues: CASSPLETGMSYGYTF. CDR3 nucleotide sequence: TGTGCCAGCTCACCATTAGAGACAGGGATGAGCTATGGCTACACCTTC.

The V call is TRBV6-1, the J call TRBJ1-2; weak D call: TRBD1 (6 bases). Germline loops: CDR1 MNHNS, CDR2 SASEGT. CDR3 length: 14 residues. Trimming took 8 bases from V and 4 from J, leaving 17 bases between them. CDR3 in DNA: TGTGCCAGCGCGACAGGCGATGGATCCTATGGCTACACCTTC. Translation: CASATGDGSYGYTF.

The chain has TRBV6-6 and TRBJ2-3, with D possibly TRBD2 on 6 matching bases. The CDR3 contains 14 residues. Between the trimmed V and J ends, which lost 5 bases and 0 bases, there was a span of 9 bases. The germline CDR1 and CDR2 sequences are MNHNY and SVGAGI (reference sequence). The CDR3 sequence is CASSRRESTDTQYF. Written as DNA, the CDR3 is TGTGCCAGCAGTCGGAGGGAGAGCACAGATACGCAGTATTTT.

V gene TRBV20-1 combines with J gene TRBJ1-5; weak D call: TRBD1 (6 bases). With 3 bases removed from V and 4 bases from J, the gap between germline ends came to 10 bases. The CDR3 is made up of 13 amino acids. CDR1 DFQATT and CDR2 SNEGSKA come from the germline V gene (reference sequence). DNA of the CDR3: TGCAGTGCTAGTCCTGGGACAAATCAGCCCCAGCATTTT. Its protein product is CSASPGTNQPQHF.

The rearrangement joins TRBV21-1 to TRBJ1-3. TRBV21-1 constitutes a pseudogene. The CDR3 is 16 amino acids. The CDR3 protein is CASSKGGDVRGNTIYF. The CDR3 DNA reads TGTGCCAGCAGCAAGGGAGGGGACGTACGGGGAAACACCATATATTTT.

In DNA form, the CDR3 reads TGCGCCAGCAGTGACCCGGACAGGACCTACGAGCAGTACTTC. It codes for CASSDPDRTYEQYF. The J gene is TRBJ2-7, the V gene TRBV10-1, with 7 bases matching TRBD1. Per germline, CDR1 WNHNN and CDR2 SYGVQD (reference sequence). The CDR3 totals 14 residues. J lost 2 bases, V lost 3 bases, and 4 bases had no gene match.

V is TRBV30 and J is TRBJ2-2; 8 nucleotides match TRBD1. From germline, CDR1 is GTSNPN and CDR2 SVGIG (reference sequence). Trimming cost V 7 bases and J 1 base; bases outside gene matches: 2. The CDR3 has 13 amino acids. CDR3 in amino acids: CASGTGNTGELFF. The DNA of the CDR3 is TGTGCCTCCGGGACAGGGAACACCGGGGAGCTGTTTTTT.

CDR3 nucleotide sequence: TGTGCCAGCAGTGAAAGGTGGCAGGGAGGTTCACCCCTCCACTTT. Residues: CASSERWQGGSPLHF. The rearrangement uses TRBV2 and TRBJ1-6, with TRBD1 as a possible D gene (5 bases). CDR1 SNHLY and CDR2 FYNNEI come from the germline V gene. This CDR3 is built from 15 residues. V was trimmed by 2 bases and J by 9 bases, leaving 14 bases between them.